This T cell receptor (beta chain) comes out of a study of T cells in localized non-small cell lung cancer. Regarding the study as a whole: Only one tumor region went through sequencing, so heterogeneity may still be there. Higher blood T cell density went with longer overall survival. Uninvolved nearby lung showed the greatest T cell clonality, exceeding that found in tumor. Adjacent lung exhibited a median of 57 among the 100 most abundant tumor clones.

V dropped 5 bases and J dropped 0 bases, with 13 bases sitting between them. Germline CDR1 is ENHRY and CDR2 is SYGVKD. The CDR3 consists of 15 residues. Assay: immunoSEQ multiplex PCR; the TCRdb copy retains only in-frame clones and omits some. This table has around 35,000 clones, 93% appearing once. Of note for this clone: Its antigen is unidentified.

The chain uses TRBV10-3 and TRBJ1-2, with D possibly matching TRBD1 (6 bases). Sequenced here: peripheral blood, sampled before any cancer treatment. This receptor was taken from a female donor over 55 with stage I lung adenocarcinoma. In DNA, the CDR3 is TGTGCCATCAGTTTAGGGGGGGTACCTAACTATGGCTACACCTTC. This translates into CAISLGGVPNYGYTF.